This T cell receptor (beta chain) was documented in a study of Graves' ophthalmopathy and Graves' hyperthyroidism. The CDR3 covers 18 residues. Trimming took 5 bases from V and 0 from J; bases not matched to a gene: 14. Germline-derived CDR1 and CDR2 are MNHNS and SASEGT. TCR beta CDR3 amplification used RNA transcripts. A first-round RT-PCR used HTBI primers, followed by a second-round multiplex PCR. TCRdb redid the calling of the multiplex PCR reads with MiXCR, one entry per CDR3 protein. The sample has 500,000 to 700,000 distinct CDR3 sequences, approximately 22% seen once; the top ten hold around 6.9%. The table lists this clonotype with a count of one.

This clonotype was obtained from a woman younger than 35 with stable Graves' hyperthyroidism. Some clones in this sample may be carry-over from other donors' samples. Material for sequencing was peripheral blood. The chain uses TRBV6-1 and TRBJ2-7; 9 bases are a match to TRBD1. CDR3: CASSKHQAGQGSSYEQYF. The CDR3, as DNA: TGTGCCAGCAGTAAACACCAAGCCGGACAGGGGAGCTCCTACGAGCAGTACTTC.